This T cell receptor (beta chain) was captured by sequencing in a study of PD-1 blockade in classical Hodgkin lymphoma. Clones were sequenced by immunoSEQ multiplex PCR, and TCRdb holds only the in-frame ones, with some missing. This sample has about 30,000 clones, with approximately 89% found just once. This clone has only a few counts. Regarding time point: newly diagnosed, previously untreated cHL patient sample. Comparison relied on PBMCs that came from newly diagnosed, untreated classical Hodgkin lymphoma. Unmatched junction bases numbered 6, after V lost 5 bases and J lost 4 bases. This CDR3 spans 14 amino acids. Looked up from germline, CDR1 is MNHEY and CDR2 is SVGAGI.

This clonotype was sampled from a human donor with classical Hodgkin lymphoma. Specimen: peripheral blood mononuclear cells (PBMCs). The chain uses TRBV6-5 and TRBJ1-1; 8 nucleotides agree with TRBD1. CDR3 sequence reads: CASSLGGQGTEAFF. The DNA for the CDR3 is TGTGCCAGCAGTCTCGGTGGACAGGGCACTGAAGCTTTCTTT.